This T cell receptor (beta chain) originates from a study of early T cells in non-severe SARS-CoV-2 infection. Study summary: Chains were unpaired, as sequencing was done on bulk RNA from unsorted whole blood.

At least ten counts were recorded for this clonotype. What it binds is unknown. General observations from the study: Private and CD4 specificities were missed by VDJdb matching, which favored anti-spike CD8 responses.

V was clipped by 3 bases and J by 8 bases, with 17 bases between them. The CDR3 is made up of 15 amino acids. Germline V gene lookup returns CDR1 KGHDR and CDR2 SFDVKD. Each cDNA molecule carried a unique molecular identifier. TCRdb reprocessed the 5' RACE reads via MiXCR and lists one record per CDR3 protein. The sample lists about 45,000 distinct CDR3 sequences, roughly 12% occurring once. Sequencing was carried out using whole blood. This clonotype was sampled from an adult who was a healthcare worker with PCR-confirmed SARS-CoV-2 infection or an uninfected control (not recorded which). The V call is TRBV24-1, the J call TRBJ2-3; no clear D. This chain's CDR3 is CATSDVSLSGGTQYF. CDR3 coding DNA: TGTGCCACCAGTGATGTTTCGCTTTCTGGCGGTACGCAGTATTTT.